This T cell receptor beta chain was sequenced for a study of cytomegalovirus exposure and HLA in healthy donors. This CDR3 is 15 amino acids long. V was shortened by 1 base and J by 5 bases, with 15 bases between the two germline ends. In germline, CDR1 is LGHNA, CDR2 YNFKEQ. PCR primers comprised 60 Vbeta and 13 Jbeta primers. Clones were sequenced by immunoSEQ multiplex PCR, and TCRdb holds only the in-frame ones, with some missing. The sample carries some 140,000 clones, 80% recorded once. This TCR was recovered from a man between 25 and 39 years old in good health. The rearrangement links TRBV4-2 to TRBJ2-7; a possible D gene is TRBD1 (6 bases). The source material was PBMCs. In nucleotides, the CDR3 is TGTGCCAGCAGCCAAGGCCTAGCCTCAGGGGACGAGCAGTACTTC. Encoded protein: CASSQGLASGDEQYF.